This is a list of T cell receptor beta chains from one sample in a study of T-cell reconstitution after alpha-beta-depleted transplantation in children. Via MiXCR, TCRdb re-called the PCR reads, giving one row per CDR3 protein. The table includes about 600,000 distinct CDR3 sequences, 13% detected once. The sample consisted of PBMCs, mostly from graft donor cells, taken 360 days after TCRalphabeta/CD19-depleted stem cell transplant. These receptors originate from a male patient aged 10 to 17 who had a stem cell transplant for acute myeloid leukemia, so the T cells may come from the graft donor. CDR3s include the opening cysteine and the closing phenylalanine or tryptophan. The D gene is left open where the match is weak. For some rows the clone size is stated as once, few or many, or as a class when expanded; others skip it.

clone_size,d_call,v_call,j_call,cdr3_nt,cdr3_aa
many,TRBD2,TRBV4-3,TRBJ2-7,TGCGCCAGCAGCCAAGATTACCCGGGACTAGCCATGCAGTACTTC,CASSQDYPGLAMQYF
NA,NA,TRBV21-1,TRBJ2-5,TGTGCCAGCAGCAAAGATGAAGGGGTCCAAGAGACCCAGTACTTC,CASSKDEGVQETQYF
NA,TRBD2,TRBV19,TRBJ2-2,TGTGCCAGTAGTAAACTCTTCGTAGCGGGACCCCGAGGCACCGGGGAGCTGTTTTTT,CASSKLFVAGPRGTGELFF
few,NA,TRBV29-1,TRBJ1-1,TGCAGTATCTGGAAGGAGAACACTGAAGCTTTCTTT,CSIWKENTEAFF
few,NA,TRBV7-2,TRBJ2-7,TGTGCCAGCAGCAAAGGACCCGGACGTTACGAGCAGTACTTC,CASSKGPGRYEQYF
NA,NA,TRBV27,TRBJ2-7,TGTGCCAGCAGGGGCGACATAGTAGGGATGTCCTACGAGCAGTACTTC,CASRGDIVGMSYEQYF
few,TRBD1,TRBV5-1,TRBJ1-1,TGCGCCAGCAGCTTAGGACAGGGGCCTATGAACACTGAAGCTTTCTTT,CASSLGQGPMNTEAFF
NA,TRBD2,TRBV28,TRBJ2-1,TGTGCCAGCAGCCCCCTGACTAGCGGGAGCCATGAGCAGTTCTTC,CASSPLTSGSHEQFF
few,TRBD1,TRBV28,TRBJ2-7,TGTGCCAGCAGCCTTGAGGACAGGGGGAACGAGCAGTACTTC,CASSLEDRGNEQYF
NA,NA,TRBV6-6,TRBJ2-5,TGTGCCAGCAACCACTTGTGGCAGACCCAGTACTTC,CASNHLWQTQYF
once,TRBD1,TRBV18,TRBJ2-7,TGTGCCAGCTCACCACCTGCCAGGGGGCGCAACGAGCAGTACTTC,CASSPPARGRNEQYF
few,NA,TRBV5-1,TRBJ1-1,TGCGCCAGCAGCTTGGCCTTTCTAACTGAAGCTTTCTTT,CASSLAFLTEAFF
many,NA,TRBV30,TRBJ2-1,TGTGCCTGGAGTGTACTAAGGGCTACAGGTGAGCAGTTCTTC,CAWSVLRATGEQFF
few,TRBD1,TRBV4-3,TRBJ1-1,TGCGCCAGCAGCAACAGGGGGATGAACACTGAAGCTTTCTTT,CASSNRGMNTEAFF
many,TRBD1,TRBV20-1,TRBJ1-1,TGCAGTGCCCCGGGGACAGGGAACACTGAAGCTTTCTTT,CSAPGTGNTEAFF
NA,TRBD2,TRBV19,TRBJ2-1,TGTGCCAGTAAAGGAGTAGGGCGGGAGAGTTACAATGAGCAGTTCTTC,CASKGVGRESYNEQFF
NA,TRBD1,TRBV12-3/TRBV12-4,TRBJ2-3,TGTGCCAGCAGCTCTGGACAGGGCGACCTCACAGATACGCAGTATTTT,CASSSGQGDLTDTQYF
few,NA,TRBV20-1,TRBJ2-5,TGCAGTGCTAGTTTAACAGGGGACTCTTGGGAGACCCAGTACTTC,CSASLTGDSWETQYF
NA,TRBD1,TRBV11-2,TRBJ2-4,TGTGCCAGCAGCTCAGTCAGGGGACAGGGTAAAAACATTCAGTACTTC,CASSSVRGQGKNIQYF
few,TRBD1,TRBV6-2/TRBV6-3,TRBJ2-7,TGTGCCAGCAGGCCCGGGACAGGGCAAGTTCACGAGCAGTACTTC,CASRPGTGQVHEQYF
few,TRBD1,TRBV20-1,TRBJ2-5,TGCAGTGCTAGAGATACTAAGGGGGCGAAGGAGACCCAGTACTTC,CSARDTKGAKETQYF
many,NA,TRBV6-2/TRBV6-3,TRBJ2-7,TGTGCCAGCAGTTGGGGACTTTTTAGCGAACGGAGCAGTTCCTACGAGCAGTACTTC,CASSWGLFSERSSSYEQYF
few,TRBD1,TRBV12-3/TRBV12-4,TRBJ2-7,TGTGCCAGCAGCAGATGGACAGGGAGGCCCTACGAGCAGTACTTC,CASSRWTGRPYEQYF
many,TRBD1,TRBV7-6,TRBJ2-7,TGTGCCAGCAGCTTAGCCCTAACCGGGACAGCTCACTACGAGCAGTACTTC,CASSLALTGTAHYEQYF
NA,NA,TRBV7-2,TRBJ2-7,TGTGCCAGCAGCCGCACAGGGCCCGCCTACGAGCAGTACTTC,CASSRTGPAYEQYF
many,NA,TRBV20-1,TRBJ1-6,TGCAGTGCTAGGAGGCTTACGGATTCACCCCTCCACTTT,CSARRLTDSPLHF
NA,TRBD2,TRBV5-1,TRBJ2-2,TGCGCCAGCAGCTTGGTGACTAGCGCCACCGGGGAGCTGTTTTTT,CASSLVTSATGELFF
few,NA,TRBV24-1,TRBJ1-3,TGTGCCACCAGTGATAGTGGACCGGCGAACACCATATATTTT,CATSDSGPANTIYF
NA,TRBD1,TRBV24-1,TRBJ1-3,TGTGCCACCAGTGATACAACAGGGGCTACGGGAAACACCATATATTTT,CATSDTTGATGNTIYF
few,TRBD1,TRBV20-1,TRBJ2-5,TGCAGTGCTACTAGACAGGGGGCCCCTCAAGAGACCCAGTACTTC,CSATRQGAPQETQYF
many,TRBD1,TRBV28,TRBJ2-1,TGTGCCAGCAGTTCGACGACAGGGGGCCCCTACAATGAGCAGTTCTTC,CASSSTTGGPYNEQFF
NA,TRBD2,TRBV20-1,TRBJ2-5,TGCAGTGCTAGGGCGCTAGCGGGGCAAGAGACCCAGTACTTC,CSARALAGQETQYF
few,TRBD2,TRBV20-1,TRBJ2-3,TGCAGTGCTCTGCTAGCGGGAGGTCGAGATACGCAGTATTTT,CSALLAGGRDTQYF
few,NA,TRBV28,TRBJ1-1,TGTGCCAGCAGTTTCAGCCGACGACAGCCATATTTCATGAACACTGAAGCTTTCTTT,CASSFSRRQPYFMNTEAFF
few,NA,TRBV30,TRBJ2-3,TGTGCCTGGGGGAATAGCGGATATACGCAGTATTTT,CAWGNSGYTQYF
many,NA,TRBV28,TRBJ1-1,TGTGCCAGCAGTTTAACCCACCGGGGACTGAACACTGAAGCTTTCTTT,CASSLTHRGLNTEAFF
NA,NA,TRBV7-9,TRBJ1-1,TGTGCCAGCAGCTTAGTTGGGACTATGAACACTGAAGCTTTCTTT,CASSLVGTMNTEAFF
NA,TRBD2,TRBV10-3,TRBJ2-1,TGTGCCACCGCTTCTAGCGGGAGTTTCAATGAGCAGTTCTTC,CATASSGSFNEQFF
few,NA,TRBV20-1,TRBJ1-2,TGCAGTGCTAGAGATAAGTTCTCTCTTGGCTACACCTTC,CSARDKFSLGYTF
NA,NA,TRBV27,TRBJ2-7,TGTGCCAGCAGTTTTAGGACGGGAGTCCACGACGAGCAGTACTTC,CASSFRTGVHDEQYF
few,TRBD2,TRBV29-1,TRBJ2-5,TGCAGCGTTACGCGGGAGAGCCAAGAGACCCAGTACTTC,CSVTRESQETQYF
many,NA,TRBV5-1,TRBJ2-1,TGCGCCAGCAGCGAACTCCTAGCTGTCCTTTACAATGAGCAGTTCTTC,CASSELLAVLYNEQFF
NA,TRBD1,TRBV7-9,TRBJ1-5,TGTGCCAGCAGCTTAGACGGGACTGGGACAGGGACTCAGCCCCAGCATTTT,CASSLDGTGTGTQPQHF
NA,TRBD2,TRBV11-1,TRBJ2-1,TGTGCCAGCAGCGCCCCCGTTGGGAGGCGGGAGGTGGGCAATGAGCAGTTCTTC,CASSAPVGRREVGNEQFF
few,TRBD2,TRBV5-1,TRBJ2-1,TGCGCCAGCAGCTTTCCCTTTGGACTAGCGGGAGGGCCTGACAATGAGCAGTTCTTC,CASSFPFGLAGGPDNEQFF
NA,NA,TRBV24-1,TRBJ2-7,TGTGCCACCAGTGACACAGGAGGAAGGGACGAGCAGTACTTC,CATSDTGGRDEQYF
NA,TRBD2,TRBV7-7,TRBJ2-7,TGTGCTAGCAGCCCGGGACTAGCGGGAAACAACGAGCAGTACTTC,CASSPGLAGNNEQYF
NA,TRBD1,TRBV6-1,TRBJ1-5,TGTGCCAGCAGTACCGGGACAGGGGGCGTTGGTTCCCAGCCCCAGCATTTT,CASSTGTGGVGSQPQHF
NA,NA,TRBV9,TRBJ2-4,TGTGCCAGCAGCGTAGGTGATTTGAGGGCCAAAAACATTCAGTACTTC,CASSVGDLRAKNIQYF
NA,TRBD1,TRBV19,TRBJ2-1,TGTGCCAGTAGTACTTGGACAGGGGATTTTTACAATGAGCAGTTCTTC,CASSTWTGDFYNEQFF
NA,TRBD2,TRBV28,TRBJ2-7,TGTGCCAGCAGTACACCCTTCGTTTCAGCGGGAGGGCCCTACGAGCAGTACTTC,CASSTPFVSAGGPYEQYF
NA,NA,TRBV12-3/TRBV12-4,TRBJ1-4,TGTGCCAGCAGTGGTGGAGGGACTAATGAAAAACTGTTTTTT,CASSGGGTNEKLFF
NA,NA,TRBV10-3,TRBJ1-1,TGTGCCATCAGTCCACCGACTGGGGGTGAAGCTTTCTTT,CAISPPTGGEAFF
few,TRBD2,TRBV6-1,TRBJ2-2,TGTGCCAGCAGTATTAGGGGACTAGCTACCGGGGAGCTGTTTTTT,CASSIRGLATGELFF
NA,NA,TRBV9,TRBJ2-7,TGTGCCAGCAGCAAGAGCGGAACTACCTACGAGCAGTACTTC,CASSKSGTTYEQYF